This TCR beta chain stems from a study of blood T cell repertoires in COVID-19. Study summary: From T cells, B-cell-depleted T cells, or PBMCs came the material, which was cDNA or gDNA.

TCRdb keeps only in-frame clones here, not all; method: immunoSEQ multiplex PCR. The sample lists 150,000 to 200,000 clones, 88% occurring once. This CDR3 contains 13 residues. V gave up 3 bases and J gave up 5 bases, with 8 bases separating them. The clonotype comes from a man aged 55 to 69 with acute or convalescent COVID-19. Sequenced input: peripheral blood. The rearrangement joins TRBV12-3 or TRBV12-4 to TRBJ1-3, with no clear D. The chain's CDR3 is CASSLQYRNTIYF. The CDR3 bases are TGTGCCAGCAGTTTGCAGTATAGAAACACCATATATTTT.